This T cell receptor beta chain was identified in a study of control samples from healthy donors and cancer patients. The repertoire was sequenced with immunoSEQ multiplex PCR; TCRdb's copy has only in-frame clones and lacks some. The sample has about 130,000 clones, roughly 94% seen once. The CDR3 loop spans 15 amino acids. Germline CDR1 reads ENHRY; CDR2 reads SYGVKD. Trimming took off 3 bases at V and 3 bases at J, with 15 bases between the two ends. The sample was PBMCs. The chain employs TRBV10-3 and TRBJ2-7, with D perhaps assigned TRBD1 or TRBD2 (7 bases each). This clonotype was obtained from a man aged 60-69 years with colorectal cancer. The CDR3 sequence is CAISDLTGEGYEQYF. CDR3 nucleotides: TGTGCCATCAGTGATCTTACAGGGGAGGGCTACGAGCAGTACTTC.